Each of the 26 T cell receptor beta chains below was sequenced from the same sample in a study of blood T cell repertoires in COVID-19. The protocol was immunoSEQ multiplex PCR, while the TCRdb copy is restricted to in-frame clones and leaves out a portion. The sample includes 75,000 to 95,000 clones, approximately 78% seen only once; the top ten take 27%. Sequencing was performed on peripheral blood. These receptors came from a human donor in a cohort sampled during active COVID-19.

The chain recombines TRBV29-1 with TRBJ1-2, with TRBD1 matching over 7 bases. The CDR3 is 10 residues long. After removal of 8 bases from V and 7 bases from J, the junction contained 4 bases not matched to a gene. CDR1 and CDR2 (germline): SQVTM, ANQGSEA. This CDR3 is CSTGDSGYTF. In DNA, the CDR3 is TGCAGCACCGGGGACAGTGGCTACACCTTC.

V gene TRBV7-6 combines with J gene TRBJ2-2; 8 bases align to TRBD2. There are 16 residues in the CDR3. Germline V gene lookup returns CDR1 SGHVS and CDR2 FNYEAQ. Losses at the gene ends were 5 bases for V and 6 bases for J; bases not matched to a gene: 11. The CDR3 loop is CASSRGLAGRAGELFF. The CDR3 DNA reads TGTGCCAGCAGCCGAGGGCTAGCGGGCAGGGCCGGGGAGCTGTTTTTT.

The chain couples TRBV18 to TRBJ1-6; no definite D call. The V gene lost 3 bases and the J gene lost 7 bases, with 10 bases spanning the gap. The CDR3 has 14 amino acids. The V gene's germline CDR1 is KGHSH and CDR2 LQKENI. Here the CDR3 DNA reads TGTGCCAGCTCACCGACATCAACGAATTCACCCCTCCACTTT. Encoded protein: CASSPTSTNSPLHF.

The rearrangement uses TRBV29-1 and TRBJ2-7; D remains ambiguous. From germline, CDR1 is SQVTM and CDR2 ANQGSEA. Trimming stripped 4 bases from V and 0 bases from J, with 7 bases between. The CDR3 has 12 residues. The CDR3: CSVVYSSYEQYF. DNA for the CDR3: TGCAGCGTTGTGTACAGCTCCTACGAGCAGTACTTC.

The chain carries TRBV7-6 and TRBJ1-1; D unclear. The CDR3 consists of 13 residues. V dropped 3 bases and J dropped 3 bases, with 8 bases sitting between them. Per germline, CDR1 SGHVS and CDR2 FNYEAQ. The CDR3, as DNA: TGTGCCAGCAGCTTCGCCCCGGACACTGAAGCTTTCTTT. Its protein is CASSFAPDTEAFF.

The V gene is TRBV7-3, the J gene TRBJ2-3, with 9 positions matching TRBD2. V lost 6 bases, J lost 5 bases, and 9 bases stayed unmatched. CDR1 SGHTA and CDR2 FQGTGA come from the germline V gene. CDR3 length: 15 residues. The CDR3 DNA sequence: TGTGCCAGCAGTCCTAGCGGGGCTCGGCTAGATACGCAGTATTTT. It is translated as CASSPSGARLDTQYF.

This chain connects TRBV7-9 to TRBJ2-3, with D unresolved. The CDR3 contains 13 residues. Germline V lookup: CDR1 SEHNR, CDR2 FQNEAQ (reference sequence). The V end lost 11 bases, the J end lost 3 bases, and 15 bases lay between the germline ends. CDR3 protein: CAPAEAETDTQYF. CDR3 bases: TGTGCCCCCGCTGAGGCCGAAACAGATACGCAGTATTTT.

This chain joins TRBV3-1 (or the pseudogene TRBV3-2) and TRBJ2-1; D possibly corresponds to TRBD2 (5 bases). Per the germline V gene, CDR1 is LGHDT and CDR2 is YNNKEL (reference sequence). Trimming left V 4 bases short and J 0 bases short, with 13 bases between. This CDR3 comprises 16 residues. CDR3 coding DNA: TGTGCCAGCAGCCCCTTGATGGGGAGCTCCTACAATGAGCAGTTCTTC. Its protein product is CASSPLMGSSYNEQFF.

The chain is built from TRBV6-1 and TRBJ1-6; 7 nucleotides match TRBD1. Germline V gene sequence: CDR1 MNHNS, CDR2 SASEGT. This CDR3 contains 14 residues. The V gene end was trimmed by 5 bases and the J gene end by 8 bases; junction bases not matched to a gene: 6. The CDR3 protein is CASSWTGGDSPLHF. The CDR3 nucleotides read TGTGCCAGCAGTTGGACAGGTGGGGATTCACCCCTCCACTTT.

A few counts support this clone. The V call is TRBV6-2 or TRBV6-3, the J call TRBJ2-2, with TRBD2 as a possible D gene (5 bases). From germline, CDR1 is MNHEY and CDR2 SVGEGT. The V end was cut by 5 bases, the J end by 0 bases, with 13 bases between. The CDR3 covers 16 residues. The CDR3 spells CASSHGGFANTGELFF. CDR3 DNA sequence: TGTGCCAGCAGTCACGGAGGATTCGCGAACACCGGGGAGCTGTTTTTT.

This clone has only a few counts. V and J are TRBV12-5 and TRBJ1-4; D gene unclear. CDR1 is LGHNT, CDR2 FRNRAP, per germline. The CDR3 has 13 amino acids. V lost 1 base and J lost 7, with 7 bases in between. The CDR3 loop reads CASGLGTGEKLFF. Written as DNA, the CDR3 is TGTGCTAGTGGTTTGGGAACTGGTGAAAAACTGTTTTTT.

The J gene is TRBJ1-2, the V gene TRBV3-1 (or the pseudogene TRBV3-2); 8 bases line up with TRBD1. Germline lookup yields CDR1 LGHDT and CDR2 YNNKEL (reference sequence). This CDR3 is built from 17 residues. The V gene end was trimmed by 1 base and the J gene end by 1 base; junction bases not matched to a gene: 8. The CDR3: CASSQGRGTGYNYGYTF. CDR3 nucleotides: TGTGCCAGCAGCCAAGGCAGGGGGACAGGATATAACTATGGCTACACCTTC.

The chain uses TRBV3-1 (or the pseudogene TRBV3-2) and TRBJ2-7; 10 nucleotides match TRBD1. The V gene end was trimmed by 0 bases and the J gene end by 5 bases; junction bases not matched to a gene: 10. The CDR3 has 17 residues. Per germline, CDR1 LGHDT and CDR2 YNNKEL (reference sequence). The CDR3 reads CASSQDWGTGDQNEQYF. CDR3 in DNA: TGTGCCAGCAGCCAAGACTGGGGGACAGGGGACCAGAACGAGCAGTACTTC.

This rearrangement joins TRBV5-6 to TRBJ2-5; D possibly corresponds to TRBD1 (6 bases). The V gene lost 1 base and the J gene lost 6 bases, with 13 bases spanning the gap. CDR3 size: 14 residues. The V gene's germline CDR1 is SGHDT and CDR2 YYEEEE. CDR3: CASSLLQGRKTQYF. DNA for the CDR3: TGTGCCAGCAGCTTGCTGCAGGGGCGGAAGACCCAGTACTTC.

The V gene is TRBV18, the J gene TRBJ2-2; D not certain. The CDR3 is 16 amino acids. The germline CDR1 and CDR2 sequences are KGHSH and LQKENI. Deletions cut 3 bases from V and 0 bases from J, with 11 bases between. CDR3 DNA: TGTGCCAGCTCACCGTTGCAGGAAGCGAACACCGGGGAGCTGTTTTTT. It yields the protein CASSPLQEANTGELFF.

The chain has TRBV7-2 and TRBJ1-6; TRBD1 matches 7 bases. Germline V CDR1 and CDR2: SGHTA, FQGNSA. Unmatched junction bases numbered 3, after V lost 0 bases and J lost 7 bases. This CDR3 is built from 15 residues. CDR3 in DNA: TGTGCCAGCAGCTTAGCTGGCAGGGGGAATTCACCCCTCCACTTT. Translation: CASSLAGRGNSPLHF.

This clone was picked up one time. The gene calls are TRBV6-5 and TRBJ1-3, with 7 bases matching TRBD1. The V and J ends lost 8 bases and 0 bases, in that order; junction bases with no gene match: 4. The CDR3 contains 14 residues. Looked up from germline, CDR1 is MNHEY and CDR2 is SVGAGI. The CDR3 here is CASGTADSGNTIYF. The CDR3 DNA sequence: TGTGCCAGCGGGACAGCAGACTCTGGAAACACCATATATTTT.

The gene calls are TRBV4-1 and TRBJ1-4; 7 bases align to TRBD1. The V gene end was trimmed by 4 bases and the J gene end by 4 bases; junction bases not matched to a gene: 9. The CDR3 runs to 16 residues. CDR1 and CDR2 from the germline V gene are MGHRA and YSYEKL. This CDR3 is CASSRHDRAFNEKLFF. The CDR3 DNA reads as TGCGCCAGCAGCCGCCATGACAGGGCTTTTAATGAAAAACTGTTTTTT.

This clone occurred a few times. Written as DNA, the CDR3 is TGTGCCAGCTCACCATGGGACAGGGGTGATGGCTACACCTTC. It translates to CASSPWDRGDGYTF. The genes are TRBV18 and TRBJ1-2; 10 nucleotides line up with TRBD1. V shed 2 bases, J shed 6 bases, and the junction held 3 bases outside the gene matches. This CDR3 has 14 amino acids. The V gene's germline CDR1 is KGHSH and CDR2 LQKENI. Full variable domain (missing parts from reference TRBV18 and TRBJ1-2): NAGVMQNPRHLVRRRGQEARLRCSPMKGHSHVYWYRQLPEEGLKFMVYLQKENIIDESGMPKERFSAEFPKEGPSILRIQQVVRGDSAAYFCASSPWDRGDGYTFGSGTRLTVV.

For this clone: Other DNA sequences within the sample encode an identical CDR3. The J gene is TRBJ2-3, the V gene TRBV5-1, with 12 bases that match TRBD2. CDR1 and CDR2 from the germline V gene are SGHRS and YFSETQ. The CDR3 totals 16 residues. V was pared by 0 bases and J by 3 bases, with 2 bases of the junction left unmatched. CDR3 nucleotides: TGCGCCAGCAGCTTGGGTGGGACTAGCGGGACAGATACGCAGTATTTT. This codes for CASSLGGTSGTDTQYF.

V and J are TRBV7-9 and TRBJ1-6; D is uncertain. Germline loops: CDR1 SEHNR, CDR2 FQNEAQ (reference sequence). The CDR3 length is 17 residues. V was trimmed by 2 bases and J by 8 bases, leaving 19 bases between them. The CDR3 DNA reads as TGTGCCAGCAGCTTAATAGTAGGGAGCCAGCACGATTCACCCCTCCACTTT. It translates to CASSLIVGSQHDSPLHF.

The chain is built from TRBV9 and TRBJ2-3, with D perhaps TRBD2 (7 bases). The CDR3 runs to 16 residues. CDR1 SGDLS and CDR2 YYNGEE come from the germline V gene. Trimming removed 4 bases from V and 1 base from J, with 16 bases in between. In DNA form, the CDR3 reads TGTGCCAGCAGCTCCGGTGGGGGGGGGCGCACAGATACGCAGTATTTT. Its protein product is CASSSGGGGRTDTQYF.

In this sample, this clone turned up a few times. The J gene is TRBJ2-7, the V gene TRBV3-1 (or the pseudogene TRBV3-2); D uncertain. V lost 2 bases to trimming and J lost 6 bases, with 8 bases between them. CDR1 and CDR2 from the germline V gene are LGHDT and YNNKEL (reference sequence). The CDR3 loop spans 12 amino acids. This chain's CDR3 is CASSQPGGEQYF. CDR3 sequence (DNA): TGTGCCAGCAGCCAACCCGGTGGCGAGCAGTACTTC.

The CDR3: CASSEAANEKLFF. CDR3 DNA sequence: TGTGCCAGCAGTGAGGCGGCTAATGAAAAACTGTTTTTT. The J gene is TRBJ1-4, the V gene TRBV25-1, with no clear D. V lost 3 bases, J lost 3 bases, and 5 bases lay in between. The CDR3 totals 13 residues. Germline V gene sequence: CDR1 MGHDK, CDR2 SYGVNS.

The chain is built from TRBV6-2 or TRBV6-3 and TRBJ2-3; 16 nucleotides match TRBD2. CDR1 MNHEY and CDR2 SVGEGT come from the germline V gene. The CDR3 loop spans 17 amino acids. V shed 2 bases, J shed 2 bases, and the junction held 1 base outside the gene matches. This CDR3 is CASSYGTSGGATDTQYF. In nucleotides, the CDR3 is TGTGCCAGCAGTTACGGGACTAGCGGGGGGGCCACAGATACGCAGTATTTT.

The CDR3 region is CATQDRTNTGELFF. For the CDR3, the DNA is TGTGCCACCCAAGACAGGACGAACACCGGGGAGCTGTTTTTT. The chain is built from TRBV5-4 and TRBJ2-2, with a tentative D call TRBD1 (6 bases). V was cut by 9 bases and J by 0 bases, with 12 bases left in between. This CDR3 contains 14 residues. In germline, CDR1 is SGHNT, CDR2 YYREEE (reference sequence).